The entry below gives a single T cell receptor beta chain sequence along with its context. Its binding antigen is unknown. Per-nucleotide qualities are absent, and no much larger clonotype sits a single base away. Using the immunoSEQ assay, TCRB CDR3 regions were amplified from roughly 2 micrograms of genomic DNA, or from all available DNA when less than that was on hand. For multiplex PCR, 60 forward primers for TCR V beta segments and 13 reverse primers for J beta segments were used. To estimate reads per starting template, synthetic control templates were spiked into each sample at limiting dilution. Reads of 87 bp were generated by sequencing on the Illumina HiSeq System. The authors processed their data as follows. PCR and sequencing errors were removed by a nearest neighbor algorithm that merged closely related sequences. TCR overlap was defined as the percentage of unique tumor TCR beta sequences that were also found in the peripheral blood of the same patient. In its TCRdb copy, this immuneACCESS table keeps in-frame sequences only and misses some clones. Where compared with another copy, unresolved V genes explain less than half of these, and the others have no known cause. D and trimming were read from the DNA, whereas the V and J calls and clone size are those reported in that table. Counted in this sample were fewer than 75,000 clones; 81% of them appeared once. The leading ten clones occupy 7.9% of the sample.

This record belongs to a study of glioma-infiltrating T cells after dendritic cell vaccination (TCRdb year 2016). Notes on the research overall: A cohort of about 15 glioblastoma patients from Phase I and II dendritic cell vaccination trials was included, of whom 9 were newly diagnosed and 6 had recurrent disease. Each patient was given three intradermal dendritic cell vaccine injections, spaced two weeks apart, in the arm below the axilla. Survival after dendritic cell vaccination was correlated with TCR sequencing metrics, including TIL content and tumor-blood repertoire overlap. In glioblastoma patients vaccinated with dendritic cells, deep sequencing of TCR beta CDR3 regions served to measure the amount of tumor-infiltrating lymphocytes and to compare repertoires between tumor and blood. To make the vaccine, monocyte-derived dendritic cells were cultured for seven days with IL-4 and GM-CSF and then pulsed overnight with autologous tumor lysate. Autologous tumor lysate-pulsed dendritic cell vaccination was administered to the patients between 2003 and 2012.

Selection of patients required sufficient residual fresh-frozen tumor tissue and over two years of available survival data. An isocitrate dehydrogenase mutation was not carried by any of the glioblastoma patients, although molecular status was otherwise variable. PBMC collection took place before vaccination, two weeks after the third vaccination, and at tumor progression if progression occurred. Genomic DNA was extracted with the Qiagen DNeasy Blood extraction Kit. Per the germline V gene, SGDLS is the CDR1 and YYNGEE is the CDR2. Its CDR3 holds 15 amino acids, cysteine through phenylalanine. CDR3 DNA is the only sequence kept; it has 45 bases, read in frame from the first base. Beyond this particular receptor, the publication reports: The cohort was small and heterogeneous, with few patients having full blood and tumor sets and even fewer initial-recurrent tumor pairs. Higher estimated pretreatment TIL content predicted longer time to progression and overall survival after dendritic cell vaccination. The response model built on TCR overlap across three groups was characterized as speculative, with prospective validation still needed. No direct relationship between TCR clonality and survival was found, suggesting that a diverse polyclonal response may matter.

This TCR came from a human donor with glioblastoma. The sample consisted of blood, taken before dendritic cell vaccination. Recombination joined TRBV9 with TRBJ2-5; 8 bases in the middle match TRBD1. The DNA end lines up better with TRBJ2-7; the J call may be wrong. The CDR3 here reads CASSVGQGAGYEQYF. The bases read TGTGCCAGCAGCGTGGGCCAGGGGGCGGGCTACGAGCAGTACTTC.